This entry concerns a single T cell receptor (beta chain). The target antigen is unknown. The germline gives CDR1 MNHEY, CDR2 SVGAGI. The ends were cut back, 4 bases at V and 2 bases at J, with 10 bases in the middle. This CDR3 is 14 amino acids long. For every donor, a draw yielded 8.5 to 10 milliliters of peripheral blood. A second PCR of 7 to 11 cycles used a sample-barcoded 5' primer and a J-beta primer mix. Every single cDNA molecule received a tag from a template-switch adaptor with 12 random nucleotides. MiXCR, applied by TCRdb to the 5' RACE reads, yields one record per CDR3 protein. The sample yields approximately 1.5 million distinct CDR3 sequences, 30% to 40% seen once. These data originate in a study of blood T cells in healthy people across ages. Overall study results and limits: A roughly linear fall in TCR beta diversity per million T cells was seen with increasing age. Any conclusive comparison of naive versus antigen-experienced cells was prevented by using unsorted PBMCs.

The genes are TRBV6-5 and TRBJ2-3; D is undetermined. Sequencing was carried out using blood. The sequence was obtained from a woman between 25 and 40 years old in good health. CDR3 sequence: CASSSGQLTDTQYF. CDR3 sequence (DNA): TGTGCCAGCAGTTCGGGCCAGCTCACAGATACGCAGTATTTT.